The clone carrying this T cell receptor beta chain was seen a single time. The sample comes from a study of blood T cells in healthy people across ages. CDR1 is SEHNR and CDR2 is FQNEAQ in the germline V gene (reference sequence). V was trimmed by 5 bases and J by 2 bases, leaving 13 bases between them. There are 15 residues in the CDR3. Alongside a J-beta primer mix, a sample-barcoded 5' primer served in a second PCR lasting about 7 to 12 cycles. MiXCR, applied by TCRdb to the 5' RACE reads, yields one record per CDR3 protein. The sample holds approximately 600,000 distinct CDR3 sequences; roughly 58% are singletons and the top ten take about two fifths.

The sequenced material came from blood. The V call is TRBV7-9, the J call TRBJ1-5; D is undetermined. This clonotype was sampled from a man in his sixties in good health. The CDR3 region has the DNA TGTGCCAGCAGCAGGGCCGATTGGGGCAATCAGCCCCAGCATTTT. Its protein is CASSRADWGNQPQHF.